What follows are 25 T cell receptor beta chains derived from one specimen sequenced in a study of type 1 and type 2 diabetes patients. The PCR template was genomic DNA. A primer set of 30 forward and 13 reverse primers amplified the CDR3. Via MiXCR, TCRdb re-called the multiplex PCR reads, giving one row per CDR3 protein. Here the sample spans about 270,000 distinct CDR3 sequences, approximately 50% being singletons. Sequencing was performed on peripheral blood mononuclear cells (PBMCs). Receptors originate from a man aged 18 to 30 with type 2 diabetes.

The rearrangement links TRBV29-1 to TRBJ2-1; possibly TRBD1 for D (5 bases). The germline V gene has CDR1 SQVTM and CDR2 ANQGSEA. Trimming removed 4 bases at V and 1 base at J, with 8 bases between. The length of the CDR3 is 13 residues. In DNA form, the CDR3 reads TGCAGCGTTGGATCAGGGTCCTACAATGAGCAGTTCTTC. Translation gives CSVGSGSYNEQFF.

This sequence joins TRBV27 and TRBJ2-2, with D possibly TRBD1 on 6 matching bases. The V gene's germline CDR1 is MNHEY and CDR2 SMNVEV (reference sequence). CDR3 size: 13 residues. V was shortened by 4 bases and J by 7 bases, with 10 bases between the two germline ends. The CDR3 DNA reads TGTGCCAGCAGTTCAGGGGCGGACGGGGAGCTGTTTTTT. Translating it yields CASSSGADGELFF.

This chain joins TRBV5-1 and TRBJ1-1; D may be TRBD1 (6 bases). V was pared by 0 bases and J by 7 bases, with 10 bases between. Germline V gene data show CDR1 as SGHRS and CDR2 as YFSETQ. This CDR3 contains 13 residues. In DNA, the CDR3 is TGCGCCAGCAGCTTGGAGGGACACAGTGAAGCTTTCTTT. It specifies CASSLEGHSEAFF.

The genes are TRBV20-1 and TRBJ2-1, with D possibly TRBD1 on 6 matching bases. CDR1 is DFQATT and CDR2 is SNEGSKA in the germline V gene (reference sequence). V was trimmed by 0 bases and J by 0 bases, leaving 30 bases between them. The CDR3 covers 22 residues. The CDR3 region is CSARDFLSAALIRDISYNEQFF. The CDR3 DNA reads as TGCAGTGCTAGAGATTTCTTAAGCGCCGCGTTAATCAGGGACATCTCCTACAATGAGCAGTTCTTC.

This clonotype has just a few counts. V usage is TRBV19 and J usage is TRBJ2-3, with 11 bases fitting TRBD2. V trimming: 7 bases; J trimming: 2 bases; junction bases outside the gene matches: 2. The CDR3 runs to 14 residues. Germline V gene data show CDR1 as LNHDA and CDR2 as SQIVND (reference sequence). CDR3 sequence: CASNSGGVTDTQYF. The CDR3 DNA follows: TGTGCCAGTAATAGCGGGGGGGTCACAGATACGCAGTATTTT.

This rearrangement joins TRBV14 to TRBJ2-7; D is unresolved. The length of the CDR3 is 16 residues. Germline V lookup: CDR1 SGHDN, CDR2 FVKESK. The CDR3 region is CVSSQDPKSSSYEQYF. CDR3 nucleotides: TGTGTTAGCAGCCAAGATCCCAAGTCCAGCTCCTACGAGCAGTACTTC.

This clonotype appeared a few times. The V and J genes are TRBV30 and TRBJ2-6; D not resolved. Germline CDR1 reads GTSNPN; CDR2 reads SVGIG (reference sequence). This CDR3 contains 15 residues. Trimming took off 4 bases at V and 1 base at J, with 11 bases between the two ends. The CDR3 DNA reads as TGTGCCTGGATCAAGGGTGAATCTGGGGCCAACGTCCTGACTTTC. Translation: CAWIKGESGANVLTF.

Remarks on this clonotype: A junction boundary mismatches the germline segment, possibly from a read error. The chain has TRBV5-1 and TRBJ1-1, with 8 nucleotides matching TRBD1. Germline CDR1 SGHRS, CDR2 YFSETQ. This CDR3 has 14 residues. The CDR3, as DNA: TGCGCTAGCAAGGGAGGACAGGGTTATACTGAAGCTTTCTTT. Translation: CASKGGQGYTEAFF.

This clonotype has a handful of counts. J is TRBJ2-7 and V is TRBV7-2; 9 bases line up with TRBD1. Per germline, CDR1 SGHTA and CDR2 FQGNSA. J gave up 6 bases and V 7 bases, and 7 bases lay outside the gene matches. CDR3 length: 13 residues. This CDR3 reads CASTLQGAGEQYF. The CDR3 nucleotides are TGTGCCAGCACCCTACAGGGGGCGGGCGAGCAGTACTTC.

This rearrangement joins TRBV11-2 to TRBJ2-7, with D unresolved. The end of the DNA is better explained by TRBJ2-1, so the J call may be wrong. This CDR3 is 14 amino acids long. Looked up from germline, CDR1 is SGHAT and CDR2 is FQNNGV. CDR3 nucleotides: TGTGCCAGCAGCTTAGGTTCAGCCGACAATGAGCAGTTCTTC. This gives the protein CASSLGSADNEQFF.

This clonotype was observed a handful of times. The chain has TRBV15 and TRBJ2-3; 12 bases are shared with TRBD2. The CDR3 covers 19 residues. Germline V gene lookup returns CDR1 LNHNV and CDR2 YYDKDF (reference sequence). J was trimmed by 2 bases and V by 0 bases; bases with no gene match: 9. The CDR3 DNA reads TGTGCCACCAGCAGAGATTCGAGACTAGCGGGGGTAAACACAGATACGCAGTATTTT. This codes for CATSRDSRLAGVNTDTQYF.

This chain connects TRBV13 to TRBJ2-7, with D maybe TRBD1 (7 bases). V lost 5 bases and J 0 bases, leaving 17 bases between the germline ends. Germline CDR1 PRHDT, CDR2 FYEKMQ (reference sequence). This CDR3 region has 16 residues. The CDR3 region has the DNA TGTGCCAGCAGCCGAGGGGGGCGGGACAGCTCCTACGAGCAGTACTTC. Protein sequence: CASSRGGRDSSYEQYF.

In regard to this clonotype: An end of the junction does not agree with germline; a read error may underlie this. The chain links TRBV2 to TRBJ2-5; D gene ambiguous. The CDR3 is made up of 11 amino acids. Germline V gene lookup returns CDR1 SNHLY and CDR2 FYNNEI. CDR3 region: CASIIQETQHF. For the CDR3, the DNA is TGTGCCAGCATCATACAAGAGACCCAGCACTTC.

This clonotype was seen ten or more times. This rearrangement joins TRBV25-1 to TRBJ1-2; D remains unclear. In germline, CDR1 is MGHDK, CDR2 SYGVNS. The CDR3 length is 13 residues. Trimming took off 4 bases at V and 7 bases at J, with 13 bases between the two ends. The CDR3 spells CASSAFRFGGYTF. The CDR3, as DNA: TGTGCCAGCAGTGCATTTCGGTTCGGTGGCTACACCTTC.

The V call is TRBV27, the J call TRBJ1-1; 8 bases are shared with TRBD1. V lost 7 bases to trimming and J lost 6 bases; unmatched junction nucleotides: 10. Germline values: CDR1 MNHEY, CDR2 SMNVEV (reference sequence). The length of the CDR3 is 14 residues. DNA for the CDR3: TGTGCCAGCAAGGAGGACAGGGTGGTCTCTGAAGCTTTCTTT. The encoded protein is CASKEDRVVSEAFF.

This clonotype was picked up a small number of times. The chain links TRBV6-2 or TRBV6-3 to TRBJ2-5; D may be TRBD2 (5 bases). The germline V and J ends were trimmed by 2 bases and 7 bases, with 11 bases remaining between them. The germline gives CDR1 MNHEY, CDR2 SVGEGT. The CDR3 contains 13 residues. This CDR3 is CASSYAGLLTQYF. The CDR3 nucleotides read TGTGCCAGCAGTTACGCGGGCTTGCTGACCCAGTACTTC.

V and J are TRBV10-2 and TRBJ2-5; no clear D. CDR1 and CDR2 from the germline V gene are WSHSY and SAAADI. Between the trimmed V and J ends, which lost 4 bases and 2 bases, there was a span of 5 bases. The CDR3 is 12 amino acids. In DNA form, the CDR3 reads TGCGCCAGCAGTGGGCATCAAGAGACCCAGTACTTC. It is translated as CASSGHQETQYF.

This clonotype was recorded once. The V gene is TRBV6-6, the J gene TRBJ2-5; TRBD1 matches 7 bases. The CDR3 length is 15 residues. Germline CDR1 reads MNHNY; CDR2 reads SVGAGI (reference sequence). Trimming cost V 0 bases and J 5 bases; bases outside gene matches: 6. The CDR3 DNA sequence: TGTGCCAGCAGTTACTCAACAGGGGTCCGGGAGACCCAGTACTTC. Its translation: CASSYSTGVRETQYF.

The chain has TRBV15 and TRBJ2-3; D is possibly TRBD2 (6 bases). This CDR3 region has 14 residues. Germline V gene data show CDR1 as LNHNV and CDR2 as YYDKDF (reference sequence). V dropped 1 base and J dropped 3 bases, with 8 bases sitting between them. The CDR3 DNA is TGTGCCACCAGCAGAGGCCGGGGGACAGATACGCAGTATTTT. Its protein product is CATSRGRGTDTQYF.

The V gene is TRBV19, the J gene TRBJ1-1, with 9 bases matching TRBD1. Trimming took 7 bases from V and 4 from J; bases not matched to a gene: 10. Germline V gene lookup returns CDR1 LNHDA and CDR2 SQIVND (reference sequence). This CDR3 is 15 amino acids long. CDR3 sequence: CASNLNRGLITEAFF. In DNA, the CDR3 is TGTGCCAGTAACCTAAACAGGGGGCTGATCACTGAAGCTTTCTTT.

V is TRBV25-1 and J is TRBJ2-7, with 7 bases aligning to TRBD2. This CDR3 contains 15 residues. With V trimmed by 7 bases and J by 2 bases, 11 bases remained unmatched. CDR1 MGHDK and CDR2 SYGVNS come from the germline V gene. The CDR3 bases are TGTGCCAGCACCCCCGTAGGAGGGAGGGCCTACGAGCAGTACTTC. It encodes CASTPVGGRAYEQYF.

V usage is TRBV28 and J usage is TRBJ1-2, with unresolved D. The V end was cut by 2 bases, the J end by 6 bases, with 10 bases between. This CDR3 has 13 amino acids. Per germline, CDR1 MDHEN and CDR2 SYDVKM. In DNA, the CDR3 is TGTGCCAGCAGTTTACCACACGACAATGGCTACACCTTC. Translation: CASSLPHDNGYTF.

This clonotype has more than one count but fewer than ten. The chain's CDR3 is CASSALKGLNTEAFF. CDR3 coding DNA: TGTGCCAGCAGCGCCCTGAAGGGGCTGAACACTGAAGCTTTCTTT. The chain is built from TRBV9 and TRBJ1-1; D is possibly TRBD1 (5 bases). The V end was cut by 3 bases, the J end by 0 bases, with 12 bases between. Per germline, CDR1 SGDLS and CDR2 YYNGEE. The CDR3 length is 15 residues.

The chain uses TRBV14 and TRBJ1-2; weak D call: TRBD1 (6 bases). Germline V lookup: CDR1 SGHDN, CDR2 FVKESK. V lost 4 bases to trimming and J lost 3 bases, with 12 bases between them. The length of the CDR3 is 14 residues. The CDR3 loop reads CASSLGQHHYGYTF. CDR3 coding DNA: TGTGCCAGCAGCCTTGGACAGCATCACTATGGCTACACCTTC. Supplemented by reference TRBV14 and TRBJ1-2, the full variable domain reads EAGVTQFPSHSVIEKGQTVTLRCDPISGHDNLYWYRRVMGKEIKFLLHFVKESKQDESGMPNNRFLAERTGGTYSTLKVQPAELEDSGVYFCASSLGQHHYGYTFGSGTRLTVV.

The gene calls are TRBV29-1 and TRBJ2-1; D not certain. The CDR3 is 14 amino acids. Per the germline V gene, CDR1 is SQVTM and CDR2 is ANQGSEA. The ends were cut back, 5 bases at V and 2 bases at J, with 13 bases in the middle. The CDR3 protein is CSVWFAAAYNEQFF. As DNA, the CDR3 is TGCAGCGTTTGGTTTGCCGCAGCCTACAATGAGCAGTTCTTC.